Shown below are 21 T cell receptor beta chains from a single sample sequenced in a study of quantifying T cell responses using KT2 cells. Study-level information: TCR alpha and beta constant-region primers primed reverse transcription of RNA.

A single-stranded UMI oligo with SP2 sequence was ligated to cDNA 3' ends. First-round PCR used three to four cycles and beta primers RC1.1 and RC1.2 covering TRBC1 and TRBC2. TCRdb reprocessed the UMI-ligation and nested PCR reads with MiXCR, giving one entry per CDR3 protein. The sample consists of 50,000 to 70,000 distinct CDR3 sequences, 9% to 15% of them appearing once. Sequenced sample: PBMCs spiked with cells of the T cell clone KT2. The receptors here all came from a human donor.

This clonotype came up many times. This chain joins TRBV20-1 and TRBJ2-5; 8 positions agree with TRBD1. CDR1 is DFQATT and CDR2 is SNEGSKA in the germline V gene (reference sequence). The ends lost 1 base at V and 2 bases at J; junction bases unmatched: 15. The CDR3 runs to 18 residues. CDR3 coding DNA: TGCAGTGCTAGAGCTCTCGGACAGGGAGGAGGGATACAAGAGACCCAGTACTTC. As protein: CSARALGQGGGIQETQYF.

The rearrangement links TRBV19 to TRBJ1-1; weak D call: TRBD1 (6 bases). Germline loops: CDR1 LNHDA, CDR2 SQIVND (reference sequence). The CDR3 consists of 14 residues. Trimming pared 3 bases from V and 4 bases from J, leaving 12 bases between. CDR3 amino acids: CASSISGGSTEAFF. Written as DNA, the CDR3 is TGTGCCAGTAGTATTAGCGGGGGCAGCACTGAAGCTTTCTTT.

This clonotype was counted ten times or more. One end of the junction fails to match germline, which may point to a read error. The chain joins TRBV7-7 to TRBJ2-1; 10 bases are a match to TRBD2. The CDR3 totals 15 residues. Germline V gives CDR1 SSHAT, CDR2 FNYEAQ (reference sequence). In DNA form, the CDR3 reads TGTGCTAGCAGCTTAGGGGCTAGCGGGAGCAATGAGCAGTTCTTC. Its translation is CASSLGASGSNEQFF.

This clonotype was counted a few times. An end of the junction does not agree with germline; a read error may underlie this. The chain couples TRBV12-3 or TRBV12-4 to TRBJ1-1; D perhaps matches TRBD1 (6 bases). The CDR3 is 12 residues long. This CDR3 is CASSLGQGEAFF. For the CDR3, the DNA is TGTGCCAGCAGCTTAGGTCAGGGGGAAGCTTTCTTT.

In its sample, this clonotype was seen many times. The CDR3 spells CASSFDGPEDTQYF. The CDR3 DNA is TGTGCCAGCAGCTTTGACGGACCAGAAGATACGCAGTATTTT. The chain is built from TRBV7-6 and TRBJ2-3; the D is unclear. Per the germline V gene, CDR1 is SGHVS and CDR2 is FNYEAQ. V gave up 3 bases and J gave up 5 bases, with 12 bases separating them. CDR3 length: 14 residues. The entire variable domain, with the rest obtained from reference TRBV7-6 and TRBJ2-3, is as follows: GAGVSQSPRYKVTKRGQDVALRCDPISGHVSLYWYRQALGQGPEFLTYFNYEAQQDKSGLPNDRFSAERPEGSISTLTIQRTEQRDSAMYRCASSFDGPEDTQYFGPGTRLTVL.

The chain employs TRBV20-1 and TRBJ1-2, with TRBD1 as a possible D gene (6 bases). The germline gives CDR1 DFQATT, CDR2 SNEGSKA (reference sequence). Trimming stripped 3 bases from V and 4 bases from J, with 9 bases between. The CDR3 contains 12 residues. The DNA for the CDR3 is TGCAGTGCTAGGCAGACAGGCTATGGCTACACCTTC. It is translated as CSARQTGYGYTF.

This clonotype was seen more than once but under ten times. The V and J genes are TRBV6-1 and TRBJ1-4; D not certain. Germline V gene data show CDR1 as MNHNS and CDR2 as SASEGT. The length of the CDR3 is 13 residues. Between the trimmed V and J ends, which lost 5 bases and 7 bases, there was a span of 11 bases. The CDR3 nucleotides read TGTGCCAGCAGTCTGGCCTTGTCTGAAAAACTGTTTTTT. It yields the protein CASSLALSEKLFF.

This clonotype was seen a few times. The V call is TRBV6-1, the J call TRBJ2-7; D is unclear. V lost 4 bases, J lost 0 bases, and 7 bases lay in between. Germline V gene lookup returns CDR1 MNHNS and CDR2 SASEGT. This CDR3 is built from 13 residues. CDR3 sequence: CASSVSDSYEQYF. In nucleotides, the CDR3 is TGTGCCAGCAGTGTGTCCGACTCCTACGAGCAGTACTTC.

The chain employs TRBV23-1 and TRBJ2-5; tentatively, D is TRBD1 (5 bases). TRBV23-1 carries the ORF label, with uncertain function. V was trimmed by 7 bases and J by 1 base, leaving 13 bases between them. This CDR3 has 14 residues. CDR3 DNA sequence: TGCGCCAGCATCCCGGGTAGGGGCCAAGAGACCCAGTACTTC. This codes for CASIPGRGQETQYF.

The DNA for the CDR3 is TGTGCCACCAGCGGGACGGCCAGCAATCAGCCCCAGCATTTT. Its translation: CATSGTASNQPQHF. The V call is TRBV24-1, the J call TRBJ1-5, with D possibly being TRBD1 (5 bases). CDR3 length: 14 amino acids. Germline CDR1 reads KGHDR; CDR2 reads SFDVKD. Trimming pared 7 bases from V and 1 base from J, leaving 10 bases between.

CDR3 bases: TGTGCCAGCAGCTTCGGTGGGGAGCTCGAGCAGTACTTC. It specifies CASSFGGELEQYF. J is TRBJ2-7 and V is TRBV5-4; maybe TRBD2 (5 bases). The length of the CDR3 is 13 residues. V was cut by 2 bases and J by 6 bases, with 12 bases left in between. CDR1 and CDR2 (germline): SGHNT, YYREEE (reference sequence).

The chain recombines TRBV12-3 or TRBV12-4 with TRBJ2-5, with D uncertain. With 3 bases removed from V and 2 bases from J, the gap between germline ends came to 7 bases. The CDR3 is made up of 13 amino acids. The CDR3 here is CASSFHMQETQYF. The CDR3 bases are TGTGCCAGCAGTTTCCATATGCAAGAGACCCAGTACTTC.

The CDR3 is CASSMGVWGTEAFF. The DNA of the CDR3 is TGTGCCAGTAGTATGGGAGTCTGGGGGACTGAAGCTTTCTTT. The gene calls are TRBV19 and TRBJ1-1; TRBD1 might be the D (5 bases). Trimming left V 3 bases short and J 5 bases short, with 13 bases between. The CDR3 sequence is 14 residues long. The germline CDR1 and CDR2 sequences are LNHDA and SQIVND (reference sequence).

This clonotype was observed a handful of times. The V call is TRBV7-2, the J call TRBJ1-1; no firm D call. Germline V gene sequence: CDR1 SGHTA, CDR2 FQGNSA. The CDR3 length is 17 residues. V lost 2 bases and J lost 0, with 16 bases in between. The CDR3: CASSLRPRAGMNTEAFF. CDR3 in DNA: TGTGCCAGCAGCTTAAGGCCTAGGGCAGGCATGAACACTGAAGCTTTCTTT.

This clonotype was detected only a few times. The chain has TRBV29-1 and TRBJ2-7; a possible D gene is TRBD1 (6 bases). The CDR3 consists of 15 residues. Germline V gene data show CDR1 as SQVTM and CDR2 as ANQGSEA. With 4 bases removed from V and 2 bases from J, the gap between germline ends came to 18 bases. CDR3 region: CSVVLNQGKTYEQYF. CDR3 nucleotides: TGCAGCGTTGTCTTGAACCAGGGGAAAACCTACGAGCAGTACTTC.

This clonotype was counted many times. This sequence joins TRBV13 and TRBJ2-7, with unresolved D. Germline V lookup: CDR1 PRHDT, CDR2 FYEKMQ (reference sequence). Trimming left V 4 bases short and J 6 bases short, with 7 bases between. The CDR3 length is 11 residues. The CDR3 protein is CASSSSSEQYF. CDR3 nucleotide sequence: TGTGCCAGCAGCTCGAGTTCCGAGCAGTACTTC.

The chain recombines TRBV10-3 with TRBJ2-5, with 7 bases identical to TRBD2. In germline, CDR1 is ENHRY, CDR2 SYGVKD. CDR3 length: 16 amino acids. J was trimmed by 3 bases and V by 7 bases; bases with no gene match: 14. DNA for the CDR3: TGTGCCATCAACCTAAGACGGGACTACCAAGAAGAGACCCAGTACTTC. Translating gives CAINLRRDYQEETQYF.

The genes are TRBV7-8 and TRBJ2-1, with D perhaps matching TRBD2 (7 bases). Per the germline V gene, CDR1 is SGHVS and CDR2 is FQNEAQ. The CDR3 extends over 16 amino acids. Deletions cut 5 bases from V and 3 bases from J, with 17 bases between. CDR3 amino acids: CASSRTRGGGYNEQFF. CDR3 nucleotides: TGTGCCAGCAGCCGGACCAGGGGAGGGGGCTACAATGAGCAGTTCTTC.

This clonotype was found a few times. V is TRBV7-2 and J is TRBJ2-7; no firm D call. This CDR3 spans 14 amino acids. Germline lookup yields CDR1 SGHTA and CDR2 FQGNSA. V lost 5 bases and J lost 4, with 15 bases in between. CDR3 amino acids: CASSPPRSRYEQYF. The CDR3 DNA follows: TGTGCCAGCAGCCCACCCCGGTCCCGATACGAGCAGTACTTC.

This clonotype was seen many times. The chain uses TRBV7-9 and TRBJ2-4; D is possibly TRBD1 (6 bases). The CDR3 contains 14 residues. The V gene's germline CDR1 is SEHNR and CDR2 FQNEAQ (reference sequence). V was clipped by 2 bases and J by 6 bases, with 11 bases between them. The CDR3: CASSLNQGRNIQYF. CDR3 DNA sequence: TGTGCCAGCAGCTTAAACCAGGGGAGAAACATTCAGTACTTC. The full variable domain, in which reference TRBV7-9 and TRBJ2-4 provide the parts outside the CDR3, is DTGVSQNPRHKITKRGQNVTFRCDPISEHNRLYWYRQTLGQGPEFLTYFQNEAQLEKSRLLSDRFSAERPKGSFSTLEIQRTEQGDSAMYLCASSLNQGRNIQYFGAGTRLSVL.

This clonotype came up once. The chain uses TRBV11-2 and TRBJ2-4, with TRBD2 identical over 7 bases. The trim removed 1 base at V and 11 bases at J, leaving 5 bases unmatched. Germline assignment: CDR1 SGHAT and CDR2 FQNNGV. This CDR3 has 13 amino acids. CDR3 in amino acids: CASSLVGEGVQYF. Here the CDR3 DNA reads TGTGCCAGCAGCTTAGTGGGGGAGGGCGTTCAGTACTTC.